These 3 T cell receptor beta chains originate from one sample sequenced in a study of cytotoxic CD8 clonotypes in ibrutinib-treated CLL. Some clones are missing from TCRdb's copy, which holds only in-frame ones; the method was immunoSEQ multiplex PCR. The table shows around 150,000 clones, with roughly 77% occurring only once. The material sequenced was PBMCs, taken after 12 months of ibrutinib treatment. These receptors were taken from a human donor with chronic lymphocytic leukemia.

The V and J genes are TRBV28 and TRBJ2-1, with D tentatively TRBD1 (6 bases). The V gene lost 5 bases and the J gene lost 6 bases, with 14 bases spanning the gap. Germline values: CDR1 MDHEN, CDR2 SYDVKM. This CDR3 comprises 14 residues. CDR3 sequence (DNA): TGTGCCAGCAGTCGCCACACAGGGTTCAATGAGCAGTTCTTC. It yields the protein CASSRHTGFNEQFF.

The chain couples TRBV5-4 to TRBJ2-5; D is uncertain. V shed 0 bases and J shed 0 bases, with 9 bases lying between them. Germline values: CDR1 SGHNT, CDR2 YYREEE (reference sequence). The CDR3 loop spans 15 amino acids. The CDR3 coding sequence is TGTGCCAGCAGCTTGGGTACAGCCAACCAAGAGACCCAGTACTTC. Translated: CASSLGTANQETQYF.

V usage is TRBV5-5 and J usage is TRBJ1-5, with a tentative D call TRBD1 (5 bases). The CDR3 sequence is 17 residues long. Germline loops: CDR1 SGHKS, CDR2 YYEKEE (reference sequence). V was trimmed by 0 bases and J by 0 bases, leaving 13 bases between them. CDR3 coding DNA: TGTGCCAGCAGCTTGGTTCCACAGGTGTCTAGCAATCAGCCCCAGCATTTT. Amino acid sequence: CASSLVPQVSSNQPQHF.